This T cell receptor beta chain derives from a study of blood T cell repertoires in COVID-19. CDR1 and CDR2 from the germline V gene are SGHNT and YYREEE (reference sequence). Trimming removed 1 base at V and 6 bases at J, with 17 bases between. The CDR3 length is 17 residues. Profiled with immunoSEQ multiplex PCR; TCRdb holds only in-frame clones, not every one. The sample lists some 81,000 clones, around 91% occurring once. The sequence was collected from a woman aged 45-59 years in a cohort sampled during active COVID-19. The sequenced sample consisted of peripheral blood. The J gene is TRBJ1-6, the V gene TRBV5-4; D not resolved. CDR3 amino acids: CASSLLGGGSGNSPLHF. CDR3 DNA: TGTGCCAGCAGCTTGTTAGGTGGAGGATCTGGTAATTCACCCCTCCACTTT.